The clone carrying this TCR beta chain came up a few times. This sample is drawn from a study of blood T cell repertoires in COVID-19. During active infection, Seattle patients enrolled and were then monitored through disease. Deletions cut 2 bases from V and 5 bases from J, with 5 bases between. Germline V gene lookup returns CDR1 MGHRA and CDR2 YSYEKL. CDR3 length equals 12 residues. In the original analysis: For nucleated cells, counts were estimated from reference gene primer amplification. Sequencing was performed with immunoSEQ multiplex PCR; in TCRdb, only in-frame clones are kept and a portion is missing. The V and J calls and clone size were taken over from that table, and D and trimming were inferred from the DNA. Found here are approximately 200,000 clones, about 95% of them singletons; the top ten hold roughly 0.76%.

This TCR came from a man aged 30-40 years with COVID-19, enrolled during active disease. The specimen sequenced was peripheral blood. The rearrangement links TRBV4-1 to TRBJ2-3; D gene uncertain. The CDR3: CASSQTRDTQYF. The CDR3 nucleotides read TGCGCCAGCAGCCAAACCAGAGATACGCAGTATTTT.